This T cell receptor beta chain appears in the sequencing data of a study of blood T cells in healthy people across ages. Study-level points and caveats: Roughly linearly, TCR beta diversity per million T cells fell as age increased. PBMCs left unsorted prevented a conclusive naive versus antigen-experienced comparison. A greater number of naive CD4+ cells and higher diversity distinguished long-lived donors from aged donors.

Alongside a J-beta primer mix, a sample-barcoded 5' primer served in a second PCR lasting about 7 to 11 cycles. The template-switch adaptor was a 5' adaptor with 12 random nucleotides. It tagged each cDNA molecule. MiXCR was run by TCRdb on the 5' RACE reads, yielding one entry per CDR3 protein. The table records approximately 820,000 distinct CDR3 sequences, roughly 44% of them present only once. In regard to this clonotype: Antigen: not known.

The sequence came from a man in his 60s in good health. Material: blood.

DNA for the CDR3: TGCAGTGCCCCCGGGACAAAGACCGGGGAGCTGTTTTTT. Translated: CSAPGTKTGELFF. This chain links TRBV20-1 with TRBJ2-2; a weak D match, TRBD1 (6 bases). V was shortened by 6 bases and J by 5 bases, with 13 bases between the two germline ends. CDR3 size: 13 residues. Germline values: CDR1 DFQATT, CDR2 SNEGSKA (reference sequence).